These T cell receptor beta chains were read from a single sample in a study of blood T cell repertoires in COVID-19. Produced via immunoSEQ multiplex PCR; TCRdb's table is partial and in-frame only. Among about 50,000 clones, 86% were seen once, and the ten largest hold 2% to 2.5%. Sequencing was carried out using peripheral blood. These TCRs come from a woman aged 55-70 years with acute or convalescent COVID-19. The CDR3 runs from the conserved cysteine through the conserved F or W. D genes are given only for firm matches. Some rows mark clone size as missing; the rest say once, few, many or name a class of expanded clone.

d_gene | j_gene | abundance | v_gene | CDR3aa | CDR3nt
NA | TRBJ2-2 | NA | TRBV2 | CASSDGSGAIGTGELFF | TGTGCCAGCAGTGATGGGTCAGGGGCGATCGGCACCGGGGAGCTGTTTTTT
NA | TRBJ1-2 | NA | TRBV27 | CASSTLRGTAYGYTF | TGTGCCAGCAGTACCCTCAGGGGAACGGCCTATGGCTACACCTTC
NA | TRBJ1-5 | NA | TRBV19 | CASSIDRRGDSNQPQHF | TGTGCCAGTAGTATAGATCGGAGGGGAGACAGCAATCAGCCCCAGCATTTT
NA | TRBJ1-6 | NA | TRBV4-1 | CASSQDLLIRQANSPLHF | TGCGCCAGCAGCCAAGATTTATTAATTAGGCAGGCTAATTCACCCCTCCACTTT
NA | TRBJ1-5 | NA | TRBV19 | CASVLGRGPYSNQPQHF | TGTGCCAGCGTCCTGGGCAGGGGACCCTATAGCAATCAGCCCCAGCATTTT
NA | TRBJ1-1 | NA | TRBV2 | CASRETTGPLFEAFF | TGTGCCAGCAGAGAAACGACAGGACCTCTCTTTGAAGCTTTCTTT
NA | TRBJ1-3 | NA | TRBV5-1 | CASRPQGFSGNTIYF | TGCGCCAGCAGGCCACAGGGCTTCTCTGGAAACACCATATATTTT
TRBD2 | TRBJ2-1 | NA | TRBV18 | CASSPSRPGTTLHEQFF | TGTGCCAGCTCACCCTCCAGGCCGGGGACTACCCTTCATGAGCAGTTCTTC
TRBD1 | TRBJ2-7 | NA | TRBV29-1 | CSVVRDRESYEQYF | TGCAGCGTTGTCCGGGACAGGGAATCATACGAGCAGTACTTC
NA | TRBJ1-4 | NA | TRBV18 | CASSARQGLEKLFF | TGTGCCAGCTCAGCGAGGCAGGGACTAGAAAAACTGTTTTTT
TRBD1 | TRBJ1-4 | NA | TRBV19 | CASSKDRVSEKLFF | TGTGCCAGTAGTAAAGACAGGGTTAGCGAAAAACTGTTTTTT
TRBD1 | TRBJ1-4 | NA | TRBV7-6 | CASSPRDRGFPNEKLFF | TGTGCCAGCAGCCCCAGGGACAGGGGGTTTCCTAATGAAAAACTGTTTTTT
NA | TRBJ2-7 | NA | TRBV6-1 | CASSERGTPSYEQYF | TGTGCCAGCAGTGAAAGAGGGACACCATCCTACGAGCAGTACTTC
TRBD2 | TRBJ2-7 | NA | TRBV7-2 | CASSFQTSGGAGEQYF | TGTGCCAGCAGCTTCCAGACTAGCGGGGGGGCCGGAGAGCAGTACTTC
NA | TRBJ1-1 | NA | TRBV30 | CAWSVGQGNTEAFF | TGTGCCTGGAGTGTAGGTCAGGGGAACACTGAAGCTTTCTTT
NA | TRBJ1-2 | NA | TRBV24-1 | CATSDFTGNYGYTF | TGTGCCACCAGTGATTTTACAGGGAACTATGGCTACACCTTC
TRBD1 | TRBJ1-5 | few | TRBV6-5 | CASSYNGDRVRQPQHF | TGTGCCAGCAGTTACAACGGAGACAGGGTACGCCAGCCCCAGCATTTT
NA | TRBJ2-7 | NA | TRBV28 | CASSVLRGVIEQYF | TGTGCCAGCAGTGTACTCAGGGGGGTGATCGAGCAGTACTTC
NA | TRBJ2-5 | NA | TRBV7-9 | CASSLAGRAIETQYF | TGTGCCAGCAGCTTAGCGGGCAGGGCAATAGAGACCCAGTACTTC
TRBD1 | TRBJ1-3 | NA | TRBV7-8 | CASSVIPGQGVSGNTIYF | TGTGCCAGCAGCGTTATACCGGGACAGGGAGTATCTGGAAACACCATATATTTT
TRBD1 | TRBJ1-6 | NA | TRBV2 | CASTTRQGGSPLHF | TGTGCCAGCACCACTAGACAGGGAGGTTCACCCCTCCACTTT
NA | TRBJ2-3 | NA | TRBV7-9 | CASSYSGGGKGTQYF | TGTGCCAGCAGCTACTCGGGGGGCGGAAAAGGTACGCAGTATTTT
NA | TRBJ1-1 | NA | TRBV20-1 | CSAFQNTEAFF | TGCAGTGCTTTTCAGAACACTGAAGCTTTCTTT
TRBD1 | TRBJ1-2 | NA | TRBV7-6 | CASSPTGNYGYTF | TGTGCCAGCAGCCCGACAGGGAACTATGGCTACACCTTC
NA | TRBJ2-2 | once | TRBV9 | CASSERAVQNTGELFF | TGTGCCAGCAGCGAGAGAGCGGTGCAGAACACCGGGGAGCTGTTTTTT
TRBD1 | TRBJ1-4 | NA | TRBV5-4 | CASSSAGGINEKLFF | TGTGCCAGCAGCTCCGCAGGGGGCATTAATGAAAAACTGTTTTTT
TRBD1 | TRBJ1-1 | few | TRBV27 | CASSFRPGTGGGEAFF | TGTGCCAGCAGTTTCCGTCCCGGGACAGGGGGCGGTGAAGCTTTCTTT
NA | TRBJ2-5 | NA | TRBV4-2 | CASSPGNALREYQETQYF | TGTGCCAGCAGCCCGGGGAACGCGCTACGGGAGTACCAAGAGACCCAGTACTTC
TRBD1 | TRBJ1-1 | NA | TRBV6-6 | CASRRQGVGTEAFF | TGTGCCAGCAGACGACAGGGGGTAGGGACTGAAGCTTTCTTT
TRBD1 | TRBJ2-1 | NA | TRBV28 | CASRSPGQSLNEQFF | TGTGCCAGCAGAAGCCCGGGACAGAGCCTCAATGAGCAGTTCTTC
NA | TRBJ1-1 | NA | TRBV5-4 | CATTIGFEAFF | TGTGCCACCACAATCGGGTTTGAAGCTTTCTTT
TRBD1 | TRBJ1-2 | NA | TRBV29-1 | CSAGQLNYGYTF | TGCAGCGCGGGACAGCTGAACTATGGCTACACCTTC